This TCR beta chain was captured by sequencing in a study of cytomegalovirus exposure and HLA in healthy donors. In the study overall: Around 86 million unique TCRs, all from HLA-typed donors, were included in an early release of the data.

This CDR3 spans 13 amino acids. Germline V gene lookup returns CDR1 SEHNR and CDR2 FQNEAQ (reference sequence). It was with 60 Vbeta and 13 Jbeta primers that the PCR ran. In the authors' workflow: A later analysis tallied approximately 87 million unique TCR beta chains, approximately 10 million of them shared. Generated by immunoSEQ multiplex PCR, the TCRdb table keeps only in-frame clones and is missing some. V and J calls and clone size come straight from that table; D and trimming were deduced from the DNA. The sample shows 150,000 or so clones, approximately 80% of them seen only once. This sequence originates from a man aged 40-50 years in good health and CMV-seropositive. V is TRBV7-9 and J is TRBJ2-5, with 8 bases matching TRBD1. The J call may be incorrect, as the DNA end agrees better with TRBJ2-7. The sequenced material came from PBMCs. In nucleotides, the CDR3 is TGTGCCAGCAGTACGACAGGGGCCCACGAGCAGTACTTC. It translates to CASSTTGAHEQYF.